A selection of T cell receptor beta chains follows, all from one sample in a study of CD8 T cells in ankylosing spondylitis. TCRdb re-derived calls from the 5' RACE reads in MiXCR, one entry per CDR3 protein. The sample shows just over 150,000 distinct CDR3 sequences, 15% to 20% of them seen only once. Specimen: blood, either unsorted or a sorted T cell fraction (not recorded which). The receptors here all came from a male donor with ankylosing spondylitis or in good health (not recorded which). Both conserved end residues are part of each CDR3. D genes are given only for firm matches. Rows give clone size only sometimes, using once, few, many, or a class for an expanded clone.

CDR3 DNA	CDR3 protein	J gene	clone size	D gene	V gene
TGTGCTAGTGGTCCGGGACTAGTGGGATCCTGGGAGACCCAGTACTTC	CASGPGLVGSWETQYF	TRBJ2-5	.	TRBD2	TRBV12-5
TGCAGCGCTGGGACAGGGGACTATGGCTACACCTTC	CSAGTGDYGYTF	TRBJ1-2	.	TRBD1	TRBV29-1
TGTGCCAGCGCAGGGGGCCTCAATCAGCCCCAGCATTTT	CASAGGLNQPQHF	TRBJ1-5	.	TRBD1	TRBV7-9
TGCAGGGCTAGGGTTTCTAACTATGGCTACACCTTC	CRARVSNYGYTF	TRBJ1-2	.	.	TRBV20-1
TGTGCCAGCAGTTTGTTGGGGGCCCACGAGCAGTACTTC	CASSLLGAHEQYF	TRBJ2-7	many	.	TRBV12-3/TRBV12-4
TGCAGTGCTAGTATGCTAGCGGGAAGAAATACGCAGTATTTT	CSASMLAGRNTQYF	TRBJ2-3	many	TRBD2	TRBV20-1
TGTGCCAGCAGCTTAGACCAAGCAGATACGCAGTATTTT	CASSLDQADTQYF	TRBJ2-3	.	.	TRBV7-6
TGTGTCAGCAGTTTAAGGACAGGGGGGGACAATGAGCAGTTCTTC	CVSSLRTGGDNEQFF	TRBJ2-1	many	TRBD1	TRBV12-3/TRBV12-4
TGCGCCAGCAGCCTACAGGGGGTCTCCTACAATGAGCAGTTCTTC	CASSLQGVSYNEQFF	TRBJ2-1	many	TRBD1	TRBV5-1
TGCGCCAGCAGCACCAGGGGGGAAGCCGGGGAGCTGTTTTTT	CASSTRGEAGELFF	TRBJ2-2	many	.	TRBV5-1
TGCAGCGTTGCGAGGGTTTCCGATGAGCAGTTCTTC	CSVARVSDEQFF	TRBJ2-1	many	.	TRBV29-1
TGCAGTGCTACTCGGACTAGCGGGAGCGAAGAGCAGTTCTTC	CSATRTSGSEEQFF	TRBJ2-1	many	TRBD2	TRBV20-1
TGCAGCGTTTCAGGGTTTGGCCACACCTTC	CSVSGFGHTF	TRBJ1-2	.	.	TRBV29-1
TGCAGCGTTGGCGCGGGGGGCACAGATACGCAGTATTTT	CSVGAGGTDTQYF	TRBJ2-3	many	TRBD2	TRBV29-1
TGTGCCAGCAGTGTCGGCCTAGCTCCAGATACGCAGTATTTT	CASSVGLAPDTQYF	TRBJ2-3	many	.	TRBV2
TGTGCCAGCACTATGGGACAGGGGGCGCCGAACACCGGGGAGCTGTTTTTT	CASTMGQGAPNTGELFF	TRBJ2-2	.	TRBD1	TRBV2
TGCAGTGCTAGAGCCGACGAGGCAGGGAGGCACACCGGGGAGCTGTTTTTT	CSARADEAGRHTGELFF	TRBJ2-2	many	.	TRBV20-1
TGCAGCGTTGAAATTGGGACAGGGTCGGGCTACACCTTC	CSVEIGTGSGYTF	TRBJ1-2	many	TRBD1	TRBV29-1
TGCGCCAGCAGCTTCAGGGGAGCGGGGGAGACCCAGTACTTC	CASSFRGAGETQYF	TRBJ2-5	.	.	TRBV5-1
TGTGCCAGTAGACAGGGGGGAGAGACCCAGTACTTC	CASRQGGETQYF	TRBJ2-5	many	TRBD1	TRBV2
TGCGCCAGCAGCCAAGAAACACAGCGCACAGATACGCAGTATTTT	CASSQETQRTDTQYF	TRBJ2-3	.	.	TRBV4-1
TGTGCCAGCAGCTTATCTTCACAGGGGTTAACAGATACGCAGTATTTT	CASSLSSQGLTDTQYF	TRBJ2-3	once	TRBD1	TRBV7-2
TGTGCCAGCAGCCAAGAGACTAGCGTAGCCGGGGTGCTGTTTTTT	CASSQETSVAGVLFF	TRBJ2-2	.	TRBD2	TRBV4-2
TGCGCCAGCAGTCAAGCCGTGTGGGGGCCAAATCAGCCCCAGCATTTT	CASSQAVWGPNQPQHF	TRBJ1-5	few	.	TRBV23-1
TGTGCCAGCAGCTCCTTCCTCCAGGGGGGATACAATGAGCAGTTCTTC	CASSSFLQGGYNEQFF	TRBJ2-1	.	.	TRBV7-2
TGCGCCAGCAGCTCCCCGGGGAGTCGAGAGACCCAGTACTTC	CASSSPGSRETQYF	TRBJ2-5	many	.	TRBV5-1
TGCGCCAGCAGCCCCGGACAGAGGGAGACCCAGTACTTC	CASSPGQRETQYF	TRBJ2-5	.	.	TRBV5-1
TGCGCCAGCAGCCGCGGGACGAAGCTTAATCAGCCCCAGCATTTT	CASSRGTKLNQPQHF	TRBJ1-5	many	.	TRBV4-1
TGCAGTGCTAGGCCCCTCTACCTCGGGTACGAGCAGTACTTC	CSARPLYLGYEQYF	TRBJ2-7	.	.	TRBV20-1